The present entry profiles one T cell receptor beta chain with its context. Its cognate antigen has yet to be identified. No base quality information exists; no much larger clone differs at one position. Libraries were prepared through the immunoSEQ multiplex PCR assay. For the multiplex PCR, a mixture combining 60 forward primers for TCR Vbeta segments and 13 reverse primers for TCR Jbeta segments was used. The CDR3 region of rearranged TCR beta genes was amplified from genomic DNA with a multiplex PCR assay. The Illumina HiSeq System was used to sequence the amplified TCR beta libraries as 87-base-pair reads. Processing in the source paper ran as follows. Across the roughly 700 repertoires, a later analysis counted 75 million to 90 million unique TCR beta chains, some 11 million of which were shared by at least two donors. A nearest-neighbor algorithm error-corrected the raw reads and collapsed the reads into unique sequences, merging closely related sequences to remove PCR and sequencing errors. Alignment of CDR3 sequences to IMGT reference sequences was used to assign V, D and J gene segments. Each retained sequence needed at least a six-nucleotide match to both a V gene segment and a J gene segment. A rearrangement counted as productive if the CDR3 had no stop codons and remained in frame with V and J, and every other rearrangement counted as non-productive. CDR3 was defined by IMGT convention, running from the second conserved V-encoded cysteine to the conserved J-encoded phenylalanine. The earlier analysis of about 530 of the donors excluded any sequence lacking an unambiguous match to a single V gene segment. An earlier analysis of over 450 of the donors classified V segments as functional when productive rearrangements were above 56.7% and as segregating when the standard deviation between donors was above 5%. To diagnose cytomegalovirus status from the catalog of TCR beta chain sequences, a statistical classification framework was built. V and J gene assignment, in a later analysis, came from comparing TCR nucleotide sequences with IMGT/GENE-DB human TR gene sequences. Using the TCRdist pipeline, a later analysis assigned CDR3 sequences along with most-parsimonious VDJ recombination scenarios. In a later analysis, each TCR beta chain was defined by its CDR3 amino acid sequence together with its V-gene family, and reads lacking a unique V-gene family were excluded. As a way to deal with suspected cross-contamination and a sequencing artifact, a later analysis dropped over 550 nucleotide sequences that were highly shared and had low generation probability. In a later analysis, a clonal expansion index for each public chain was calculated from normalized within-repertoire ranks of inferred template counts. In a later analysis, generation probabilities were computed using a VDJ recombination model fitted to out-of-frame rearrangements, and the results were checked against IGoR. In a later analysis, hypergeometric tests were used to score TCR-TCR, TCR-HLA and TCR-CMV co-occurrence, with a repertoire-size bias correction applied to TCR pairs. False discovery rates were estimated in a later analysis by permuting HLA or CMV assignments 20 times. In a later analysis, co-occurring TCRs were grouped with DBSCAN, and TCRdist sequence similarity was added when clustering was performed within HLA-allele-positive subsets. Repertoires with fewer than 30,000 or more than 120,000 public chains, plus five repertoires with anomalous nucleotide sharing, were excluded from co-occurrence clustering. TCRdb obtained this table from immuneACCESS and retained in-frame rearrangements with V and J assigned. These tables miss some clones; where compared with another copy, unresolved V genes account for less than half of the shortfall, and the remainder is unexplained. That table is the source of V, J and clone size, and D and trimming were worked out from the DNA. The sample table records about 97,000 clones; 73% of these occur just once. The top ten clonotypes cover over 3% of the sample.

The source of the sample is a study of cytomegalovirus exposure and HLA in healthy donors (TCRdb year 2017). General notes on the study: In an earlier analysis of approximately 640 of the donors, roughly 300 Gb of sequence data and some 100 million unique TCR beta sequences from roughly 180 million T cells were reported. On average, about 240,000 unique TCR beta nucleotide sequences were sequenced per donor among a few hundred genotyped donors of the cohort, with approximately 18% of those sequences being non-productive. The T cell repertoires of 670 or so subjects were profiled by immunosequencing and related to cytomegalovirus serostatus. To predict cytomegalovirus infection status, the study combined high-throughput TCR immunosequencing, statistical association of individual TCRs with disease status, and machine learning. In a later analysis, previously published TCR beta repertoires from 500 to 750 donors were re-analyzed and high-resolution HLA genotyping was added so that TCR occurrence patterns could be studied. Genome-wide SNP genotypes for about 60% of the roughly 670 donors were used in a later genetic analysis, which treated that subset as a discovery cohort. Roughly 5 DR-DQ haplotypes were treated as single units for association and clustering because of strong linkage in the cohort. Among the approximately 430 genotyped donors, 75% to 90% belonged to the genetic ancestry cluster associated with self-reported Caucasian donors. Both class I and class II loci were covered by HLA typing, at four-digit resolution. About 310 gigabases of sequencing data and tens of millions of unique TCR sequences were included in an early release covering under 650 HLA-typed donors. Typing coverage varied by locus: about 620-630 donors for A, B, C, DRB1 and DQB1; more than 500 for DQA1; about 570 for DPA1; roughly 450 for DPB1. Besides the first cohort of some 670 subjects, a separate validation cohort made up of 95 to 150 different subjects was used. The aim of the study was to test whether cataloging public T cell receptors could identify signatures of past pathogen exposure. Every repertoire in the discovery cohort had been generated on one and the same sequencing platform. Alongside the repertoire data, information on donor age, sex, ethnicity and CMV serostatus was compiled. To decide whether each TCR beta V gene segment behaved as functional or pseudogenic, an earlier analysis of fewer than 750 of the donors relied on high-throughput TCR beta sequencing. Rather than drawing on any new phenotypic data, the later analysis identified candidate immune exposures from TCR beta sequences and the way those sequences occurred across donors. What the study reported, not specific to this receptor: A further reported finding was that TCR beta sequences accurately predicted the HLA-A and HLA-B alleles for most subjects in the first cohort. According to a later analysis, most CMV-associated TCR beta chains appeared to be HLA-restricted, and the HLA associations seemed to be driven largely by CMV exposure. Correlated functional status among segregating V segments might be attributable to linkage disequilibrium, but an unknown experimental factor could not be ruled out. V-gene and J-gene trimming of TCR beta chains was associated with a missense DCLRE1C variant in a later genetic analysis, and the association was replicated in an independent cohort. In vitro tests confirmed that a few of the cytomegalovirus-associated TCR beta chains recognize cytomegalovirus antigens. According to a later analysis, TCR association rates differed among HLA loci, with DRB1 alleles showing the most associated TCRs and HLA-C alleles showing the fewest. According to a later genetic analysis, donors in an Asian-associated ancestry cluster had fewer N-insertions in productive TCRs than the roughly 700-donor mean. A later analysis found that HLA-associated TCR beta chains were more clonally expanded and had lower generation probabilities than equally common non-associated chains. The cohort was sequenced for TCR beta chains only, and without alpha or paired-chain data the features that could be detected were limited. Because HLA typing was unavailable for some donors at each locus, only the typed subset was used in association tests. Cytomegalovirus status was reported to be diagnosed by the classifier with high specificity and sensitivity in both the original and validation cohorts. A group of highly shared sequence variants was considered likely to be a technical artifact of the sequencing pipeline. Most TCR sequences were seen in very few donors, while some public TCRs were found in many individuals. At a false discovery rate of 0.05, a later analysis linked 16,951 TCR beta sequences to specific HLA alleles. The study listed 170 or so TCR beta chains as associated with cytomegalovirus. An earlier analysis of roughly 570 of the donors showed that most TCR beta V segments appeared in productive rearrangements either about 87% or about 30% of the time, which broadly matched IMGT annotations. CMV serostatus was the only immune exposure information available for the cohort. According to a later analysis, parvovirus B19, influenza, CMV and Epstein-Barr virus appeared linked to several top co-occurrence clusters. According to the authors, the approach could potentially be generalized to other disease states and immunological phenotypes. Presence/absence analyses assumed roughly uniform sequencing depth across donors, an assumption that may not hold. Some 15 rarely observed V segments, including chromosome 9 orphons, were excluded from the earlier analysis of several hundred of the donors because counts were too low. When HLA alleles, especially DR and DQ, strongly co-occurred, attributing TCR associations to individual alleles was difficult. The 87-base-pair reads could not distinguish some IMGT-functional V segments, including TRBV6-2 and TRBV6-3, so those segments were excluded.

Reading the germline V gene gives CDR1 KGHSH and CDR2 LQKENI. V drops 1 base and J drops 3 bases, leaving 15 bases in between. The CDR3 runs 16 residues from the cysteine to the phenylalanine. Solely the CDR3 DNA is kept, with 48 bases framed from the first base. The cohort comprised fewer than 750 healthy bone marrow donors. All cohort members were sampled while nominally healthy, although unrecorded immune exposures were likely present. The donor was CMV seronegative and belonged to the group of 352 seronegative cohort members. Every donor gave a peripheral blood sample, and the peripheral blood mononuclear cells from that sample were used for TCR beta sequencing. The Qiagen DNeasy Blood Extraction Kit was used to extract genomic DNA from the blood cell samples.

Sequenced material: PBMCs. The sequence joins TRBV18 to TRBJ1-2; TRBD1 could be the D gene, as 5 bases match. This receptor was taken from a man in his forties in good health and CMV-seronegative. This receptor carries the CDR3 CASSPRSSRADYGYTF. The nucleotide sequence is given as TGTGCCAGCTCACCACGATCGAGCAGGGCAGACTATGGCTACACCTTC.